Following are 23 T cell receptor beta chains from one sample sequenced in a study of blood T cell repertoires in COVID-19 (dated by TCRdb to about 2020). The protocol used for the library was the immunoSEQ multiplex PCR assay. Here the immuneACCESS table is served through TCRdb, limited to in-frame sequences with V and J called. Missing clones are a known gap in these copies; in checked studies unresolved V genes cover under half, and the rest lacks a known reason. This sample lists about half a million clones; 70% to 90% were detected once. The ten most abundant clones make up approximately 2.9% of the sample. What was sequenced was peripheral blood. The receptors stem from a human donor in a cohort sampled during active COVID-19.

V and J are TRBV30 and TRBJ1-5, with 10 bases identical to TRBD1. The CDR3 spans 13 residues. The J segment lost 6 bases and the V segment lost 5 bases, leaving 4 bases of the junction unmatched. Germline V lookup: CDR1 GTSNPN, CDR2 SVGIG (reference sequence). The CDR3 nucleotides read TGTGCCTGGGGACAGGGGGGCACTCAGCCCCAGCATTTT. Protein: CAWGQGGTQPQHF.

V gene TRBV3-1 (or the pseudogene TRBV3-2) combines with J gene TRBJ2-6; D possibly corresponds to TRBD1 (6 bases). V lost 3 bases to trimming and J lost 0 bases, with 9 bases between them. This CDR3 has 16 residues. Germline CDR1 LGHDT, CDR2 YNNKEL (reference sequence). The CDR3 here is CASSQGASSGANVLTF. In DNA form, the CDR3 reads TGTGCCAGCAGCCAGGGGGCGAGCTCTGGGGCCAACGTCCTGACTTTC.

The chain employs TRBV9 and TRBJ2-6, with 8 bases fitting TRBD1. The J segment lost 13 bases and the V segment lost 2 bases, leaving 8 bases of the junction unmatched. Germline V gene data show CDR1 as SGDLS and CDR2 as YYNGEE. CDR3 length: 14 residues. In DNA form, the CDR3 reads TGTGCCAGCAGCGTTTTGACAGGGGCTGGAGTCCTGACTTTC. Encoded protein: CASSVLTGAGVLTF.

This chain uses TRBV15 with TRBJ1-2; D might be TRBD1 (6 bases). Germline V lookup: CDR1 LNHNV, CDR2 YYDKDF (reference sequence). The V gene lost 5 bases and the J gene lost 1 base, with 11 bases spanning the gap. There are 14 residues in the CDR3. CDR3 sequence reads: CATSGQPNNYGYTF. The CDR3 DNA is TGTGCCACCAGCGGACAGCCTAATAACTATGGCTACACCTTC.

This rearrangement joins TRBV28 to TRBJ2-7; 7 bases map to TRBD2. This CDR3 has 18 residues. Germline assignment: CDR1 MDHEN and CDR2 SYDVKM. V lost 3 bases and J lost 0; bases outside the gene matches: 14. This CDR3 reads CASSFPGASGVYSYEQYF. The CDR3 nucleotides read TGTGCCAGCAGTTTCCCCGGGGCTAGCGGAGTATACTCCTACGAGCAGTACTTC.

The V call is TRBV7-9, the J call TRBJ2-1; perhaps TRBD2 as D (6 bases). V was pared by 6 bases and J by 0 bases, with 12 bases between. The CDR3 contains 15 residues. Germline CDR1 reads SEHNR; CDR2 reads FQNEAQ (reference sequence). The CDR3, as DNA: TGTGCCAGCAGTCTAGCGTTTAGCTCCTACAATGAGCAGTTCTTC. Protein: CASSLAFSSYNEQFF.

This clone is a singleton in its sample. The CDR3 reads CASSLWAASNEKLFF. Written as DNA, the CDR3 is TGTGCCAGCAGCTTATGGGCTGCCTCTAATGAAAAACTGTTTTTT. V is TRBV7-2 and J is TRBJ1-4; no clear D gene. Trimming took off 2 bases at V and 3 bases at J, with 10 bases between the two ends. CDR1 and CDR2 from the germline V gene are SGHTA and FQGNSA. The CDR3 has 15 amino acids.

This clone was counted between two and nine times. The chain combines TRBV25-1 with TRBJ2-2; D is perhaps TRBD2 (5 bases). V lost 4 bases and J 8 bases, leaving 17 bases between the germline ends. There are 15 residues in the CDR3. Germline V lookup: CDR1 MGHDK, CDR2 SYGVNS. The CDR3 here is CASSAFDGIMGELFF. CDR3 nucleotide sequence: TGTGCCAGCAGTGCCTTCGACGGGATTATGGGGGAGCTGTTTTTT.

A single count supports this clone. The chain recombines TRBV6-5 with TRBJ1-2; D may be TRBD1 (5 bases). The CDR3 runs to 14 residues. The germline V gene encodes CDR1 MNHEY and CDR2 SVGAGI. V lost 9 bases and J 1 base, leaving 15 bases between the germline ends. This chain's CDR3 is CARNLQVDNYGYTF. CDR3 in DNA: TGTGCCAGAAATCTACAGGTGGATAACTATGGCTACACCTTC.

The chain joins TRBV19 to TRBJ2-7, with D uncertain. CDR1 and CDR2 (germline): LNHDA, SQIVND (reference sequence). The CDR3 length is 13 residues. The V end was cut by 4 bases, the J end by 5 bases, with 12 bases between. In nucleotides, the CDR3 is TGTGCCAGTAGTACCCCCGTGTCCCACGAGCAGTACTTC. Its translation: CASSTPVSHEQYF.

The CDR3 region has the DNA TGTGCCATCAGGCCCCCGACAGGGAGGAACACTGAAGCTTTCTTT. Its translation is CAIRPPTGRNTEAFF. The chain employs TRBV10-3 and TRBJ1-1; 7 bases agree with TRBD1. CDR3 size: 15 residues. The germline gives CDR1 ENHRY, CDR2 SYGVKD. Trimming took 6 bases from V and 1 from J; bases not matched to a gene: 8.

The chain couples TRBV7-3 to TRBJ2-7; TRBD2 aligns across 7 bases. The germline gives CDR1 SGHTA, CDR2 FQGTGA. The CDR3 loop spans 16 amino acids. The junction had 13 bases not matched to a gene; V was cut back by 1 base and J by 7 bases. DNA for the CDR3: TGTGCCAGCAGCTTAAGGGGGGGACTCCAATCGAGGGAGCAGTACTTC. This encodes CASSLRGGLQSREQYF. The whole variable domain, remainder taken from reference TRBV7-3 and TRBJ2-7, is GAGVSQTPSNKVTEKGKYVELRCDPISGHTALYWYRQSLGQGPEFLIYFQGTGAADDSGLPNDRFFAVRPEGSVSTLKIQRTERGDSAVYLCASSLRGGLQSREQYFGPGTRLTVT.

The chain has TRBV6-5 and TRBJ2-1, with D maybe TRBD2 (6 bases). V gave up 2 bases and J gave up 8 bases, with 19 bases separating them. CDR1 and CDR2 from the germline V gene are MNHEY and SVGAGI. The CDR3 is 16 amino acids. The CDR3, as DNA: TGTGCCAGCAGTTACCAACTAGCCGCCCCTCGCGATGAGCAGTTCTTC. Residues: CASSYQLAAPRDEQFF.

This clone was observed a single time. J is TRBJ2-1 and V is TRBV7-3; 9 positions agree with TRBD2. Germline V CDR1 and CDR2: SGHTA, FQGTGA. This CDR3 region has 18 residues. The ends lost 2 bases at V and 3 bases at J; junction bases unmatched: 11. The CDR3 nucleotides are TGTGCCAGCAGCTTATCGGCGGGAGGGCCGGTAGACTACAATGAGCAGTTCTTC. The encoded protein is CASSLSAGGPVDYNEQFF.

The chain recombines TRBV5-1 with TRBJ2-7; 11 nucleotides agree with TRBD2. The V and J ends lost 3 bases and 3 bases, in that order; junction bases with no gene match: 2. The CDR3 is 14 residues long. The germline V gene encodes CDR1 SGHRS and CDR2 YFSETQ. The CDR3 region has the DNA TGCGCCAGCAGCTCCGGGACTAGCGGCTACGAGCAGTACTTC. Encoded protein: CASSSGTSGYEQYF.

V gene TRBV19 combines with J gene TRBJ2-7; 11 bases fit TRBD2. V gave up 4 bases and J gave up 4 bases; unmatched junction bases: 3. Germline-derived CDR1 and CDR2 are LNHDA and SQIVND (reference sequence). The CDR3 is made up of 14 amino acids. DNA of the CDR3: TGTGCCAGTAGTACGACTAGCGGGACTTACGAGCAGTACTTC. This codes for CASSTTSGTYEQYF.

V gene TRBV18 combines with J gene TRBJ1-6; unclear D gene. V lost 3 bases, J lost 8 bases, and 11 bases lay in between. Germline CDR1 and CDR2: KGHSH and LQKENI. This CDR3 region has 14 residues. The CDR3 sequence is CASSPGNGDSPLHF. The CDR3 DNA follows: TGTGCCAGCTCACCCGGGAACGGGGATTCACCCCTCCACTTT.

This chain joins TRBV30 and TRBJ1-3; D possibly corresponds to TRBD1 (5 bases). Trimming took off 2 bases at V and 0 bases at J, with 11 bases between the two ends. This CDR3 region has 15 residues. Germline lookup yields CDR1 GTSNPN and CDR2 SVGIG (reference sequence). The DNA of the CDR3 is TGTGCCTGGAGTAGGGGAACCGGCTCTGGAAACACCATATATTTT. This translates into CAWSRGTGSGNTIYF.

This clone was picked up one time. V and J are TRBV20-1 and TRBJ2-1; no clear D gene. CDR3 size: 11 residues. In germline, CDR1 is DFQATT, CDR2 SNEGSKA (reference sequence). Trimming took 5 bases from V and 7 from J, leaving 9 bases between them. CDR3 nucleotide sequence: TGCAGTGCTGACATTGCGAATGAGCAGTTCTTC. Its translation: CSADIANEQFF.

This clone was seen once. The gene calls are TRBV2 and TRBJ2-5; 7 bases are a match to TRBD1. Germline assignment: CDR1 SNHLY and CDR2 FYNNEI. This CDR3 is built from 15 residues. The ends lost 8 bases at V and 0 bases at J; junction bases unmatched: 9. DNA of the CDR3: TGTGCCAGCGACCGGGACAGTGTGTACCAAGAGACCCAGTACTTC. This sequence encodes CASDRDSVYQETQYF.

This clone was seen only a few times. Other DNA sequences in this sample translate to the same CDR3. As DNA, the CDR3 is TGTGCCAGTAGTACCACAGGGGGCGCAAACTATGGCTACACCTTC. This gives the protein CASSTTGGANYGYTF. The genes are TRBV19 and TRBJ1-2, with TRBD1 matching over 9 bases. Trimming took 4 bases from V and 2 from J; bases not matched to a gene: 5. CDR1 and CDR2 from the germline V gene are LNHDA and SQIVND (reference sequence). This CDR3 comprises 15 residues.

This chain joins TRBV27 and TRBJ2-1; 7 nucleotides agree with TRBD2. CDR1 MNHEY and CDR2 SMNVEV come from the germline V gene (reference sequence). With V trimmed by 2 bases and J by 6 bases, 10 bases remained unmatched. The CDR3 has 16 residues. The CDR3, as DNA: TGTGCCAGCAGTTTAAGGGTGGCGGGGGAGCCCAATGAGCAGTTCTTC. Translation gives CASSLRVAGEPNEQFF.

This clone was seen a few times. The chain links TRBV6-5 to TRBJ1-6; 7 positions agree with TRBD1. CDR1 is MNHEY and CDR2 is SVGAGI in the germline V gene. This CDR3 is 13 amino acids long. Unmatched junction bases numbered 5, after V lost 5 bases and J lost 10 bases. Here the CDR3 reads CASSPTGNSPLHF. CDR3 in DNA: TGTGCCAGCAGTCCGACAGGGAACTCACCCCTCCACTTT.